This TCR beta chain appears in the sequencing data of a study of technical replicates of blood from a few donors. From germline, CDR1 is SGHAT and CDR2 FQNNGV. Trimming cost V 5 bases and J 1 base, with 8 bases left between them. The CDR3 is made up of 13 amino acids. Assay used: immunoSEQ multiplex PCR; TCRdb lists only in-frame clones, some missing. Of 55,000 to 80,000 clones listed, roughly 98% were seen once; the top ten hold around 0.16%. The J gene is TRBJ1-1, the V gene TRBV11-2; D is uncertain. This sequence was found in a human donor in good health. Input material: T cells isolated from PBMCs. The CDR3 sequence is CASSGLWNTEAFF. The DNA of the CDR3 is TGTGCCAGCAGCGGCCTTTGGAACACTGAAGCTTTCTTT.